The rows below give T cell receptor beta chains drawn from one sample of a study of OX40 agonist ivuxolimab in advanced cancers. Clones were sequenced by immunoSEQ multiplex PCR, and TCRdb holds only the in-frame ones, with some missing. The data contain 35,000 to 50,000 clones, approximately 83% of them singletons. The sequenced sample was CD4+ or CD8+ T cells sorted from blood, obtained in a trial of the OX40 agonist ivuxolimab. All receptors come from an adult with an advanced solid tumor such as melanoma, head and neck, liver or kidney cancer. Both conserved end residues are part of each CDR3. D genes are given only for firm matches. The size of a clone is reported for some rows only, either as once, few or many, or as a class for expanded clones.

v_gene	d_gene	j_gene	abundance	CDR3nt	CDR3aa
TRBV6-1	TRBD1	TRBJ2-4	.	TGTGCCAGCAGTGACGACAGGGGGCCTAGCAAAAACATTCAGTACTTC	CASSDDRGPSKNIQYF
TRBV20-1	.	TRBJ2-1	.	TGCAGTGCTATTCTTATCAATGAGCAGTTCTTC	CSAILINEQFF
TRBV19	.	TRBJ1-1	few	TGTGCCAGTAGCCTCAAAACGGGGAACACTGAAGCTTTCTTT	CASSLKTGNTEAFF
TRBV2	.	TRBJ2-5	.	TGTGCCAGCACTCCAGGAATGGGGCTGGGGGAGACCCAGTACTTC	CASTPGMGLGETQYF
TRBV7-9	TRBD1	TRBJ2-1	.	TGTGCCAGCAGCTTAGACAGGGGAAGGTCCTACAATGAGCAGTTCTTC	CASSLDRGRSYNEQFF
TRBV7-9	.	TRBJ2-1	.	TGTGCCAGCAGCTTAGAAGCGCAGAGTCAAACATTCTTC	CASSLEAQSQTFF
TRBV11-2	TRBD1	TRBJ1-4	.	TGTGCCAGCAGCTCTCCACCGGGACAGGGGCTTGGAAAACTGTTTTTT	CASSSPPGQGLGKLFF
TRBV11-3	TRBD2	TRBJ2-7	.	TGTGCCAGCAGCCGGACTAGCGGCTCCTACGAGCAGTACTTC	CASSRTSGSYEQYF
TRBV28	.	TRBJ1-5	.	TGTGCCAGCAGTCCAGAAAGCAATCAGCCCCAGCATTTT	CASSPESNQPQHF
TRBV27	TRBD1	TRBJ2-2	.	TGTGCCAGCAAACCGGGACAGGGGTCGGGCGGGGAGCTGTTTTTT	CASKPGQGSGGELFF
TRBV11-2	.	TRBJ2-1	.	TGTGCCAGCAGCCCGCGGACTCTTGGTCAAGACAATGAGCAGTTCTTC	CASSPRTLGQDNEQFF
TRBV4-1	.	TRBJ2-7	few	TGCGCCAGCAGCCAAGAAGGGAATCGTAACGAGCAGTACTTC	CASSQEGNRNEQYF
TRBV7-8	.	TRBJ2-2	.	TGTGCCAGCAGCTTAATTCTTACCGGGGAGCTGTTTTTT	CASSLILTGELFF
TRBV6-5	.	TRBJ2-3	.	TGTGCCAGCAGCCCCCGGGGCGGAGGCACAGATACGCAGTATTTT	CASSPRGGGTDTQYF